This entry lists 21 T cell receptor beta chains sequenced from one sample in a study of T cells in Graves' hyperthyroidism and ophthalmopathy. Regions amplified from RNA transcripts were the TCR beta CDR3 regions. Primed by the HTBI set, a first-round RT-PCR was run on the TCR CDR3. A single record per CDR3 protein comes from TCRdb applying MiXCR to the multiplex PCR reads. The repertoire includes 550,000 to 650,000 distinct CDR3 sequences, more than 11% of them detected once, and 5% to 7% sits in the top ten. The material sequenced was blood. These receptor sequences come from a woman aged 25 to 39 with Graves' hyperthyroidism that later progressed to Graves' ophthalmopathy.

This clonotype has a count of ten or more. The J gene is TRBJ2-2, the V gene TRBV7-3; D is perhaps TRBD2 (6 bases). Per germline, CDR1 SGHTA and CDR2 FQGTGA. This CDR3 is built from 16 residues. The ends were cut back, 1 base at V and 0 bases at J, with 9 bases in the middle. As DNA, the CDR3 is TGTGCCAGCAGCTTAATGGGCGGGGCGAACACCGGGGAGCTGTTTTTT. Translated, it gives CASSLMGGANTGELFF. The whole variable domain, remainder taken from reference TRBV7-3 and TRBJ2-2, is GAGVSQTPSNKVTEKGKYVELRCDPISGHTALYWYRQSLGQGPEFLIYFQGTGAADDSGLPNDRFFAVRPEGSVSTLKIQRTERGDSAVYLCASSLMGGANTGELFFGEGSRLTVL.

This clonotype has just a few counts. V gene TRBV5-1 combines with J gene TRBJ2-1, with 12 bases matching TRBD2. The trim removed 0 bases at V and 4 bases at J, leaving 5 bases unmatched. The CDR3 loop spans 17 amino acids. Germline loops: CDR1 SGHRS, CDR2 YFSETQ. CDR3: CASSLGLAGASYNEQFF. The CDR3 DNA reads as TGCGCCAGCAGCTTGGGACTAGCGGGAGCTTCTTACAATGAGCAGTTCTTC.

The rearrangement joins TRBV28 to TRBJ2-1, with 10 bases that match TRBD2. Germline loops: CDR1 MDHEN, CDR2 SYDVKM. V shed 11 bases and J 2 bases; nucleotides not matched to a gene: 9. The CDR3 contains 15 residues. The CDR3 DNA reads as TGTGCCTGCGACCAAGCGGGAGGGGCCTACAATGAGCAGTTCTTC. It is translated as CACDQAGGAYNEQFF.

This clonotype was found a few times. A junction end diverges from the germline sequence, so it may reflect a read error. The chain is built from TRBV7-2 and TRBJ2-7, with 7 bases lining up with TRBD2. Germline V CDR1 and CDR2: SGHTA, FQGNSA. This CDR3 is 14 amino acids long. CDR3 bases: TGTGTCAGCAGCCCAGCAGGGAGGGGCTACGAGCAGTACTTC. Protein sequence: CVSSPAGRGYEQYF.

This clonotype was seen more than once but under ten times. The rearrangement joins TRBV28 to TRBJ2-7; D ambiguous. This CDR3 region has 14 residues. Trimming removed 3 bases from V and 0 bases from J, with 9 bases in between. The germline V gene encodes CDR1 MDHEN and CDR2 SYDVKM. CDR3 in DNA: TGTGCCAGCAGTTTCACATCCAGCTCCTACGAGCAGTACTTC. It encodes CASSFTSSSYEQYF.

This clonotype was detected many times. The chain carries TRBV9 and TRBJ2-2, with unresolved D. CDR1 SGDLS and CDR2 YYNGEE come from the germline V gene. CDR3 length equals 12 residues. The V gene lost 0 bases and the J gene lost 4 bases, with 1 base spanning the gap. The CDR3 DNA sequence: TGTGCCAGCAGCGTAGCCACCGGGGAGCTGTTTTTT. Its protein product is CASSVATGELFF.

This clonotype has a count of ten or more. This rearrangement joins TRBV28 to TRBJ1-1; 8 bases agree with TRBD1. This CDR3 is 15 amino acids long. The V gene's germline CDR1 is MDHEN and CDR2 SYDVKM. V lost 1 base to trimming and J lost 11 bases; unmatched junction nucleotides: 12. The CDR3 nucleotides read TGTGCCAGCAGTTTATCCACCTCCGACAGGGGCAAGGCTTTCTTT. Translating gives CASSLSTSDRGKAFF.

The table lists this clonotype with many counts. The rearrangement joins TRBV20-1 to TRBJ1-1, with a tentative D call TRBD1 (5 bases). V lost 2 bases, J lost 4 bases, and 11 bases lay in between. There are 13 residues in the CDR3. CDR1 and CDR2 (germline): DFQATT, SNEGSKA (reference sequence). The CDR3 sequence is CSARRQGSTEAFF. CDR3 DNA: TGCAGTGCTAGAAGGCAGGGAAGCACTGAAGCTTTCTTT.

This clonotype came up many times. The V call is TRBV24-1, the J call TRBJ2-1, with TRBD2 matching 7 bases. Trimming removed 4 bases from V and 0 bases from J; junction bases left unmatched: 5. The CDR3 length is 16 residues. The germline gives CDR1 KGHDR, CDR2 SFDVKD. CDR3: CATSDLAASSYNEQFF. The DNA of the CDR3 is TGTGCCACCAGTGACCTAGCGGCAAGCTCCTACAATGAGCAGTTCTTC.

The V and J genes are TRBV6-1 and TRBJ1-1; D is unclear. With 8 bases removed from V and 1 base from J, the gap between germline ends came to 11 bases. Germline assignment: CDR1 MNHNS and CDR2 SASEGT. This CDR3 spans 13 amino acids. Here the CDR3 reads CASRPPENTEAFF. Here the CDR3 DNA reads TGTGCCAGCCGCCCTCCTGAGAACACTGAAGCTTTCTTT.

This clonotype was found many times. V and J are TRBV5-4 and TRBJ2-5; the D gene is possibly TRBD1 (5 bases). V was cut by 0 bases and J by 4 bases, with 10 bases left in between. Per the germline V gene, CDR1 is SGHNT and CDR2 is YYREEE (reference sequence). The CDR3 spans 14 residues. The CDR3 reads CASSLGTGRETQYF. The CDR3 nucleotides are TGTGCCAGCAGCTTGGGCACAGGCAGAGAGACCCAGTACTTC.

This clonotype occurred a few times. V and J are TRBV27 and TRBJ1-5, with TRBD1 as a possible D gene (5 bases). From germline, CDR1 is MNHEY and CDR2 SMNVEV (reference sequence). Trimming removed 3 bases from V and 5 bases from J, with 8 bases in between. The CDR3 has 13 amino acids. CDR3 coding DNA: TGTGCCAGCAGTTTCGCAGGGCATCAGCCCCAGCATTTT. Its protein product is CASSFAGHQPQHF.

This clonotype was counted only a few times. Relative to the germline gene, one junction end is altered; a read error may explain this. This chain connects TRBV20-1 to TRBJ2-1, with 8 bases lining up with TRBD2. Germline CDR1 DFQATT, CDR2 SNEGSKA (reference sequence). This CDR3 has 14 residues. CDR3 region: CSARKAGVDNEQLF. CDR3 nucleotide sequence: TGCAGTGCTAGAAAAGCGGGAGTGGACAATGAGCAGCTCTTC.

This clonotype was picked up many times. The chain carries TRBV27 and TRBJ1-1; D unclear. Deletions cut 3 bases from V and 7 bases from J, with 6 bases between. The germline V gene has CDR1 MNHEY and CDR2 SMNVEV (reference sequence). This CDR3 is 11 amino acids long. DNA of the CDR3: TGTGCCAGCAGTTTTTACGATGAAGCTTTCTTT. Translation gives CASSFYDEAFF.

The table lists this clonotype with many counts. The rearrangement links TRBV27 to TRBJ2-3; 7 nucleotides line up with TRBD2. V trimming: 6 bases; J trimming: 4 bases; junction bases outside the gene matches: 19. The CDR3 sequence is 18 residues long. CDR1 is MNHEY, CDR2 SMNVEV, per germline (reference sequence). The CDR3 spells CASSYPSRGGSGPDTQYF. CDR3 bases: TGTGCCAGCAGCTACCCGTCCCGCGGCGGGAGTGGCCCAGATACGCAGTATTTT.

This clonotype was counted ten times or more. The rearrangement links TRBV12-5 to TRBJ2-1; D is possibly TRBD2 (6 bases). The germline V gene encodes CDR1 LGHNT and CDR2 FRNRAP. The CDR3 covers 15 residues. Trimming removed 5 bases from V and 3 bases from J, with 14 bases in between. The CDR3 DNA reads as TGTGCTAGTGGTCCCTCTGGGGAGGTCTACAATGAGCAGTTCTTC. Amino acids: CASGPSGEVYNEQFF.

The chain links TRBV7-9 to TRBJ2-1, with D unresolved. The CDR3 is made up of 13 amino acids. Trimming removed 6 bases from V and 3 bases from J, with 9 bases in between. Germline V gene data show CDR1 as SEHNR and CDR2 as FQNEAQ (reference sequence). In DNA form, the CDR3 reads TGTGCCAGCAGTACAGTGGGCTACAATGAGCAGTTCTTC. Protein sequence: CASSTVGYNEQFF.

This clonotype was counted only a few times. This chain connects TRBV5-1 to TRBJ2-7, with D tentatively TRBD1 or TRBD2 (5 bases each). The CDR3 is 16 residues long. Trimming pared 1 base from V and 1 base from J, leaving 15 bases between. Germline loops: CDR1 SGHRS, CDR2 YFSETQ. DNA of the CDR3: TGCGCCAGCAGCTTGACCCTCCGGGACGAGTCCTACGAGCAGTACTTC. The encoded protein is CASSLTLRDESYEQYF.

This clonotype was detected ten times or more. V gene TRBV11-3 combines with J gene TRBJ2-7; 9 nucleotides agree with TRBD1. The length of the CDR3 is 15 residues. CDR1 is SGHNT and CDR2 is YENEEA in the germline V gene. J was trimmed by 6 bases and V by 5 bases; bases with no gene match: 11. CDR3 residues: CASSDQDRGIGEQYF. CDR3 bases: TGTGCCAGCAGCGATCAGGACAGGGGAATCGGCGAGCAGTACTTC.

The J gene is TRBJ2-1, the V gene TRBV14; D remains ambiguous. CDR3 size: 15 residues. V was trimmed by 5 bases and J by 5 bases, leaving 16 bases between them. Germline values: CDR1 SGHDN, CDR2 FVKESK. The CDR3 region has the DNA TGTGCCAGCAGCACCCCCGAGACCCTGAACAATGAGCAGTTCTTC. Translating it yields CASSTPETLNNEQFF.

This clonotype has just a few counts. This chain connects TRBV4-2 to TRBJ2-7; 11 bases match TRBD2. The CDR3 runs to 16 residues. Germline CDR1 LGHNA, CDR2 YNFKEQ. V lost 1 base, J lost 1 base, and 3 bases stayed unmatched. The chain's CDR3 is CASSQVGTSGSYEQYF. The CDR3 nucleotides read TGTGCCAGCAGCCAAGTTGGGACTAGCGGATCCTACGAGCAGTACTTC.